This is a list of T cell receptor beta chains from one sample in a study of PD-1 blockade in classical Hodgkin lymphoma. Some clones are missing from TCRdb's copy, which holds only in-frame ones; the method was immunoSEQ multiplex PCR. This sample has roughly 25,000 clones, with approximately 67% found just once. Here the sequenced sample was peripheral blood mononuclear cells (PBMCs), taken before the second cycle of nivolumab. The receptors were gathered from a human donor with classical Hodgkin lymphoma. The CDR3 runs from the conserved cysteine through the conserved F or W. A D gene is named only where the DNA matches it firmly. The size of a clone is reported for some rows only, either as once, few or many, or as a class for expanded clones.

abundance	v_gene	j_gene	d_gene	CDR3nt	CDR3aa
few	TRBV27	TRBJ2-7	NA	TGTGCCAGCAGTTTAAACAGGGAAGTCTTCTACGAGCAGTACTTC	CASSLNREVFYEQYF
NA	TRBV7-2	TRBJ2-7	TRBD1	TGTGCCAGCAGCTTATCAGGGGGCCGCTACGAGCAGTACTTC	CASSLSGGRYEQYF
NA	TRBV28	TRBJ1-1	NA	TGTAAATCACAAGGGTCCATGAACACTGAAGCTTTCTTT	CKSQGSMNTEAFF
NA	TRBV4-2	TRBJ1-2	TRBD1	TGTGCCAGCAGCCAACCCTTGGACAGGCTTGGCTATGGCTACACCTTC	CASSQPLDRLGYGYTF
NA	TRBV18	TRBJ2-5	NA	TGTGCCAGCTCACCGTCGGCCACCCAAGAGACCCAGTACTTC	CASSPSATQETQYF
NA	TRBV6-5	TRBJ1-1	TRBD1	TGTGCCAGCAACCGCCGCGGACAGGGGCGCACTGAAGCTTTCTTT	CASNRRGQGRTEAFF
NA	TRBV7-8	TRBJ1-5	NA	TGTGCCAGCAGCCTTAGACGGCCGTTCGGTAGCAATCAGCCCCAGCATTTT	CASSLRRPFGSNQPQHF
NA	TRBV7-2	TRBJ2-7	TRBD2	TGTGCCAGCAGCTTAGGACTAGCGGGGTATTACGAGCAGTACTTC	CASSLGLAGYYEQYF
NA	TRBV28	TRBJ1-2	TRBD1	TGTGCCAGCTTTAGACAGGGGGCTGTGGGCTACACCTTC	CASFRQGAVGYTF
NA	TRBV19	TRBJ2-6	TRBD1	TGTGCCAGTCGCCGGGGACAGGGGGTTTCCGTGAGCTCTGGGGCCAACGTCCTGACTTTC	CASRRGQGVSVSSGANVLTF
NA	TRBV28	TRBJ2-4	TRBD2	TGTGCCAGCAGTAAACTAGCGGGAGGGCCGTTAGTCAAAAACATTCAGTACTTC	CASSKLAGGPLVKNIQYF
once	TRBV4-1	TRBJ2-7	NA	TGCGCCAGCAGCCAATCGATTAGGTACGAGCAGTACTTC	CASSQSIRYEQYF
NA	TRBV6-5	TRBJ2-7	TRBD1	TGTGCCAGCAGTTACTCCGGGACAGATTTCTACGAGCAGTACTTC	CASSYSGTDFYEQYF
few	TRBV7-8	TRBJ1-2	TRBD1	TGTGCCAGCAGCTTAATTGGGGACAGGGGGCTTCGTGGCTACACCTTC	CASSLIGDRGLRGYTF
few	TRBV19	TRBJ1-5	TRBD1	TGTGCCAGTAGCCCCCGGGGACAGTATAGCAATCAGCCCCAGCATTTT	CASSPRGQYSNQPQHF
NA	TRBV6-5	TRBJ1-5	NA	TGTGCCAGCAGTTACCCGGGTCAGCCCCAGCATTTT	CASSYPGQPQHF
NA	TRBV4-3	TRBJ2-2	TRBD1	TGCGCCAGCAGCCAAGGCCCAGGGGGCCAAAACACCGGGGAGCTGTTTTTT	CASSQGPGGQNTGELFF
NA	TRBV18	TRBJ2-2	NA	TGTGCCAGCTCACCCGCACCGGAGACCGGGGAGCTGTTTTTT	CASSPAPETGELFF
NA	TRBV29-1	TRBJ2-3	NA	TGCAGCGTCGCAAAGGGGGACCACGGAGATACGCAGTATTTT	CSVAKGDHGDTQYF
NA	TRBV5-6	TRBJ2-3	NA	TGTGCCAGCAGCTTGGCGGCCCTAGGGTCAGATACGCAGTATTTT	CASSLAALGSDTQYF
NA	TRBV5-4	TRBJ1-3	NA	TGTGCCAGCAGCTTGGGAGGGCTACGCGGAAACACCATATATTTT	CASSLGGLRGNTIYF
NA	TRBV19	TRBJ1-2	TRBD1	TGTGCCGGCAGGACAGGGGGCGATGGCTACACCTTC	CAGRTGGDGYTF
NA	TRBV9	TRBJ1-2	NA	TGTGCCAGCAGTCCGTGGGGAGGGGCCTTCGGGTATGGCTACACCTTC	CASSPWGGAFGYGYTF
NA	TRBV7-8	TRBJ2-5	TRBD2	TGTGCCAGCAGCTTAGAAGCGGGGGGAATAAGGGAGACCCAGTACTTC	CASSLEAGGIRETQYF
NA	TRBV28	TRBJ1-3	NA	TGTGCCAGCAAGTTTCGGGTGAGGGGCAGAGGAAACACCATATATTTT	CASKFRVRGRGNTIYF
NA	TRBV7-9	TRBJ1-1	NA	TGTGCCAGCAGCTTCCGGGACTCGTACACTGAAGCTTTCTTT	CASSFRDSYTEAFF
NA	TRBV7-2	TRBJ1-3	NA	TGTGCCAGCAGCTTCCTCGCTGACCCCATATATTTT	CASSFLADPIYF
NA	TRBV4-2	TRBJ2-3	TRBD2	TGTGCCAGCAGCCAAGATAGCCCCCTAGGACTAGCGGGAGTTACAGATACGCAGTATTTT	CASSQDSPLGLAGVTDTQYF
NA	TRBV27	TRBJ2-3	NA	TGTGCCAGCAGTCGGATCGGGACAGATACGCAGTATTTT	CASSRIGTDTQYF
NA	TRBV9	TRBJ2-6	NA	TGTGCCAGCAGCCTTAGTAGCTCTGGGGCCAACGTCCTGACTTTC	CASSLSSSGANVLTF
NA	TRBV6-5	TRBJ2-2	TRBD1	TGTGCCAGCAGTTGGGACAGGGGGGCCACCGGGGAGCTGTTTTTT	CASSWDRGATGELFF
NA	TRBV30	TRBJ2-7	NA	TGTGCCTGGAGTGTACGAGGGATCTACGAGCAGTACTTC	CAWSVRGIYEQYF
NA	TRBV6-5	TRBJ1-4	TRBD1	TGTGCCAGCAGCCGCAGGGGGTATGTGGATGAAAAACTGTTTTTT	CASSRRGYVDEKLFF
NA	TRBV5-4	TRBJ1-1	TRBD1	TGTGCCAGCAGCCCCGGACAGGGGGAAAACACTGAAGCTTTCTTT	CASSPGQGENTEAFF
NA	TRBV28	TRBJ2-7	NA	TGTGCCAGCAGTTTACCCGCCCCTTCGGCCTACGAGCAGTACTTC	CASSLPAPSAYEQYF
once	TRBV30	TRBJ1-2	NA	TGTGCCTGGACCCCGACAGGATTAAACTATGGCTACACCTTC	CAWTPTGLNYGYTF
NA	TRBV6-5	TRBJ1-2	NA	TGTGCCAGCAGTTACGGACTACCAATTACTTATGGCTACACCTTC	CASSYGLPITYGYTF
NA	TRBV4-1	TRBJ1-1	NA	TGCGCCAGCAGCCAAGTAGGTGGTTGGGGGCGGTCGGACACTGAAGCTTTCTTT	CASSQVGGWGRSDTEAFF
NA	TRBV7-2	TRBJ2-7	TRBD1	TGTGCCAGCAGCCGGGACAGGGAGGGCGAGCAGTACTTC	CASSRDREGEQYF
NA	TRBV7-2	TRBJ1-2	NA	TGTGCCAGCAGCTTAGCAGGCTGGGACGGCTACACCTTC	CASSLAGWDGYTF
NA	TRBV15	TRBJ2-1	NA	TGTGCCACCAGCAGAGAACTCAGGAGCTCCTACAATGAGCAGTTCTTC	CATSRELRSSYNEQFF
NA	TRBV7-2	TRBJ1-2	NA	TGTGCCAGCAGCTTAGATAGCGTAGGGATCTATGGCTACACCTTC	CASSLDSVGIYGYTF
NA	TRBV5-6	TRBJ2-2	NA	TGTGCCAGCACCCAAACCCTAATGAGTAGGGAGCTGTTTTTT	CASTQTLMSRELFF
once	TRBV30	TRBJ2-7	TRBD2	TGTGCCTGGAGCCCTTCCTCCCGGGGGGGCGAGCAGTACTTC	CAWSPSSRGGEQYF
NA	TRBV28	TRBJ2-7	TRBD2	TGTGCCAGCAGTCGACTAGCGGGCCCTTCGCGCTACGAGCAGTACTTC	CASSRLAGPSRYEQYF
NA	TRBV27	TRBJ1-5	TRBD1	TGTGCCAGCAGTTTGACAGGGGCTATCAATCAGCCCCAGCATTTT	CASSLTGAINQPQHF